This T cell receptor (beta chain) originates from a study of shared clonotypes between healthy human individuals. Participating donors were healthy, HIV-negative adults free of recent acute infections or vaccinations. Assay used: immunoSEQ multiplex PCR; TCRdb lists only in-frame clones, some missing. The sample comprises more than 400,000 clones, approximately 78% of which are singletons, and about 12% rests with the top ten. Germline V gene data show CDR1 as MNHEY and CDR2 as SMNVEV (reference sequence). Trimming stripped 10 bases from V and 7 bases from J, with 20 bases between. The CDR3 has 13 residues. This clone was counted ten times or more.

The rearrangement uses TRBV27 and TRBJ2-7, with D possibly matching TRBD1 (6 bases). This TCR was sampled from a woman in her forties in good health. Some clones in this sample may be carry-over from other donors' samples. The material sequenced was PBMCs. Written as DNA, the CDR3 is TGTGCCATCTCGGGACACGGTGCCCGAGAGCAGTACTTC. Translation: CAISGHGAREQYF.